This T cell receptor beta chain is from a study of shared clonotypes between healthy human individuals. Assay execution took place at the deep level. Amplification in unsorted PBMC replicate PCRs started from around 0.3 ug DNA, which equals approximately 28,000 T cell genomes. Per the authors' pipeline: Without quality scores, immunoSEQ junctional reads could not be filtered like full-length reads. Assay used: immunoSEQ multiplex PCR; TCRdb lists only in-frame clones, some missing. The DNA was the basis for D and trimming; V, J and clone size are from that table. Among about 460,000 clones listed, roughly four fifths were seen once. Per germline, CDR1 MGHDK and CDR2 SYGVNS. This CDR3 spans 18 amino acids. The ends were cut back, 4 bases at V and 3 bases at J, with 21 bases in the middle.

The V and J genes are TRBV25-1 and TRBJ2-2; D might be TRBD2 (7 bases). Sequencing was done on a sample of PBMCs. This receptor was taken from a woman between 35 and 50 years old in good health. Some clones in this sample may be carry-over from other donors' samples. The DNA of the CDR3 is TGTGCCAGCAGTGGACTCACAGGGAGGGTTTCGGACACCGGGGAGCTGTTTTTT. It is translated as CASSGLTGRVSDTGELFF.